This TCR beta chain was observed in a study of long-term antiretroviral therapy in people with HIV (dated by TCRdb to between 2021 and 2024). For the wider study: The earliest samples were collected roughly a decade before the 2015 WHO recommendation for immediate ART, at a time when ART was usually postponed until CD4 counts fell. The cohort contributed over 150 cryopreserved PBMC samples from under 35 adults with confirmed HIV infection, collected serially over a mean of roughly 6 years (range 1-12). Among the 30 or so participants with HIV, ten to twelve were female. Whether ART initiation and durable HIV suppression were associated with changes in peripheral blood TRB repertoire composition and diversity was tested in a retrospective serial study. No cross-contamination during QIAcube processing was shown when test extractions of a monoclonal T-cell line were performed alongside some 33 polyclonal samples. Broad study findings and their caveats: The samples span the years 2004 to 2017, and the ART regimens used may be less effective than current regimens. Inferences about post-ART repertoire changes are limited because no data were available on ART adherence, viral resistance or therapy changes. The repertoire was dominated across all time points by expanded TRB clones identified before ART initiation, although this dominance was seen to fluctuate and to decrease in many PLHIV after ART. Unsorted PBMC were profiled instead of sorted CD4+ and CD8+ T cells because pre-ART samples had limited cell numbers. Limited PBMC availability meant only the TCR beta chain was sequenced, without alpha chain pairing. ART initiation was associated with a significant increase in TRB diversity, but diversity stayed significantly below transplant donor controls even after long-term ART. CDR3 length ranges in HIV repertoires were narrower than in controls, and network structure suggested an antigen-experienced repertoire with only a slight naive shift after ART.

To be included, a participant needed at least one PBMC sample from before ART initiation plus at least two post-ART samples. All participants with HIV were treated in the United States of America. Before DNA extraction, cryopreserved samples of roughly 0.85-11 million PBMC were thawed and then washed. At the time of the earliest PBMC sample, participants with HIV were aged between about 23 and 54 years. Per participant, PBMC samples came from 1-4 timepoints prior to ART initiation and 2-8 timepoints following ART initiation, for a median of 7 samples. Serial HIV viral load, CD4+ T-cell count, ART history and demographic data were obtained for every participant. A Qiagen kit on a QIAcube was used to extract genomic DNA from unsorted PBMC, with samples processed in batches of 12. Sequencing of the TRB variable region was done with the immunoSEQ hsTCRB v3.0 assay at survey level resolution. The targeted TRB sequencing depth was roughly 35,000-50,000 T-cell genomes per sample. Pooled TRB libraries were sequenced on an Illumina MiSeq with a v3 150-cycle kit. Per the authors' processing: Repertoire analysis ran in R within a reproducible Nextflow workflow covering QC, data transformation and analysis. LymphoSeq2, an R package for exploring AIRR-Seq data, was used to implement the custom analyses. Several samples that yielded fewer than 5000 total TRB sequences were excluded, so that fewer than 200 HIV repertoires were analyzed. Of the 188 retained HIV repertoires, 55 to 60 were collected before and around 130 after ART initiation. Repertoires were downsampled to 5000 TRB nucleotide sequences, and summary statistics were averaged over 100 downsampling iterations. The analysis kept only TRB sequences whose CDR3 regions were at least seven amino acids long. Diversity was assessed using a clonality score derived from Shannon entropy and using the Gini coefficient. Repertoire networks linked the top 5000 CDR3 amino acid sequences whenever two sequences differed by an edit distance of one. Antigen specificity groups and MHC restriction were predicted for TRB CDR3 amino acid sequences with GLIPH2. To flag known associations with CMV, EBV, HIV or tissue antigens, CDR3 amino acid sequences were compared against VDJdb and McPAS-TCR. Pre-ART, post-ART and control groups were compared with Wilcoxon signed-rank tests and Holm-Bonferroni correction. TCRdb took over this immuneACCESS table, retaining in-frame rearrangements with V and J assigned. Such tables are incomplete; in checked studies, under half of the missing clones stem from an unresolved V gene, and the remainder is unexplained. Clone size and the V and J calls come from that table; the DNA yielded D and trimming. The sample table lists some 20,000 clones, 79% of them with a count of one. The ten largest clones represent 10% to 12% of the sample.

To note about this clone: It lacks a known antigen. Base-call qualities are not available, and no considerably larger clone is one nucleotide away.

Trimming takes 0 bases off V and 10 bases off J; junction bases not matched to a gene: 7. From its cysteine to its phenylalanine, the CDR3 spans 16 amino acids. Just CDR3 DNA is preserved here, 48 bases in frame from base 1. The germline V gene supplies CDR1 KGHSH and CDR2 LQKENI. The source of this sequence is a middle-aged woman with HIV. The specimen comprised unsorted PBMCs, sampled 2.3 years after starting antiretroviral therapy. The rearrangement joined TRBV18 to TRBJ1-6; 9 junctional bases match TRBD1. The sequence in DNA is TGTGCCAGCTCACCACCGGGCGGACAGGGGTACTCACCCCTCCACTTT. Its coded protein is CASSPPGGQGYSPLHF.